This TCR beta chain originates from a study of human T cells and chemical hapten exposure. Whole-study findings and limits: TCRs above 1 in 1000 frequency did not change with DPC sensitization.

Looked up from germline, CDR1 is DFQATT and CDR2 is SNEGSKA (reference sequence). V shed 0 bases and J 4 bases; nucleotides not matched to a gene: 6. The CDR3 covers 16 residues. The time point denotes: patch test 2, 6 weeks after DPC sensitization. Treatment described: therapeutic diphenylcyclopropenone sensitization with weekly scalp DPC. This clonotype was counted many times. As yet, its antigen is unknown. TCRdb reprocessed the RACE reads with MiXCR, giving one entry per CDR3 protein. The sample carries approximately 40,000 distinct CDR3 sequences, 3% to 4% recorded once. This receptor was taken from a middle-aged man with alopecia areata. Some clones in this sample may be carry-over from other donors' samples. J is TRBJ2-3 and V is TRBV20-1; the match to TRBD1 covers 11 bases. Sequences were derived from whole blood, sampled in connection with sensitization to the hapten diphenylcyclopropenone (DPC). The CDR3 region has the DNA TGCAGTGCTAGAGATTTGGGACAGGGGGAGGCAGATACGCAGTATTTT. Protein product: CSARDLGQGEADTQYF.